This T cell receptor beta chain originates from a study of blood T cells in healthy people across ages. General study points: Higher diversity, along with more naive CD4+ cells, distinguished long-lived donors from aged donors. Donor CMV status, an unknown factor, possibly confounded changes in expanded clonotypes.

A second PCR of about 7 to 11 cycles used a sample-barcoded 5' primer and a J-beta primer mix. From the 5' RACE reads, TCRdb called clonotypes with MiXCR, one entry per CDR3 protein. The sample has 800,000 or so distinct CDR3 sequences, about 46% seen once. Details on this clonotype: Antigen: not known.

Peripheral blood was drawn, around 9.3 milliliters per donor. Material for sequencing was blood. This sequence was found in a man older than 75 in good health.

CDR3: CASSLAGVSRNEQFF. Here the CDR3 DNA reads TGTGCCAGCAGCCTAGCGGGAGTCTCGAGGAATGAGCAGTTCTTC. J is TRBJ2-1 and V is TRBV9; TRBD2 agrees at 10 bases. Unmatched junction bases numbered 8, after V lost 4 bases and J lost 7 bases. Germline CDR1 SGDLS, CDR2 YYNGEE. CDR3 length: 15 amino acids.